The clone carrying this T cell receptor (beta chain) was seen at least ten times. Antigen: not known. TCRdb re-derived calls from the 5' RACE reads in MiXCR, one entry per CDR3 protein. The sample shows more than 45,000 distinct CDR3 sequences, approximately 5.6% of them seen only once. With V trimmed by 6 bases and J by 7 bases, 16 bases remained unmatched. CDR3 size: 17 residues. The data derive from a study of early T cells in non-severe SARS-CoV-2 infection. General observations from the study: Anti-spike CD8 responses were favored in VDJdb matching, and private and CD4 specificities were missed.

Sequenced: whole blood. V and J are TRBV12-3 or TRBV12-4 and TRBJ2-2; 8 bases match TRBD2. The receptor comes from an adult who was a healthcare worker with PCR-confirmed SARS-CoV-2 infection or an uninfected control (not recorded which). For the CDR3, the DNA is TGTGCCAGCAGCCCTTCGATCGGAGGGGCGGGAGGCGGGGAGCTGTTTTTT. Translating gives CASSPSIGGAGGGELFF.